Presented here are 22 T cell receptor beta chains from one specimen sequenced in a study of beta chain features in type 1 diabetes. Broader study findings: Type 1 diabetes patients had moderately but significantly shorter TCRB CDR3s in all four CD4+ subsets.

Expressed TCRB transcripts got sequenced, as all isolated RNA was reverse transcribed. This table comes from immunoSEQ multiplex PCR, and its TCRdb copy is limited to in-frame clones, with some not included. The sample holds over 200,000 clones, roughly a tenth seen once. Antigens for these TCRs are unknown. Sequencing was done on a sample of naive CD4+ T cells from blood. These receptors were collected from a man aged 25 to 45 with type 1 diabetes.

Here the CDR3 reads CASSQAGELFF. The CDR3 coding sequence is TGTGCCAGTAGTCAGGCCGGGGAGCTGTTTTTT. The chain recombines TRBV19 with TRBJ2-2; D is uncertain. Trimming stripped 5 bases from V and 6 bases from J, with 4 bases between. Germline V gene sequence: CDR1 LNHDA, CDR2 SQIVND (reference sequence). The CDR3 has 11 residues.

The J gene is TRBJ2-7, the V gene TRBV9; D may be TRBD2 (5 bases). This CDR3 is 14 amino acids long. Trimming left V 4 bases short and J 0 bases short, with 11 bases between. From germline, CDR1 is SGDLS and CDR2 YYNGEE. The CDR3 region has the DNA TGTGCCAGCAGCATCGGACTGACCTCCTACGAGCAGTACTTC. Amino acid sequence: CASSIGLTSYEQYF.

CDR3 coding DNA: TGTGCCAGCAGCTTTCAGGGGACAGGGCAAGATACGCAGTATTTT. As protein: CASSFQGTGQDTQYF. V is TRBV7-3 and J is TRBJ2-3; 9 nucleotides line up with TRBD1. The CDR3 has 15 residues. CDR1 and CDR2 (germline): SGHTA, FQGTGA. The junction had 6 bases not matched to a gene; V was cut back by 3 bases and J by 5 bases.

The chain uses TRBV5-6 and TRBJ2-7, with D perhaps matching TRBD1 (6 bases). V dropped 2 bases and J dropped 2 bases, with 11 bases sitting between them. Germline V CDR1 and CDR2: SGHDT, YYEEEE. The CDR3 is made up of 14 amino acids. For the CDR3, the DNA is TGTGCCAGCAGCTTTGACAGGATCGCCTACGAGCAGTACTTC. It codes for CASSFDRIAYEQYF.

The rearrangement joins TRBV9 to TRBJ2-3, with D tentatively TRBD2 (5 bases). CDR1 and CDR2 (germline): SGDLS, YYNGEE. The CDR3 is 15 residues long. Trimming stripped 0 bases from V and 1 base from J, with 9 bases between. The CDR3 here is CASSVEDGGTDTQYF. The CDR3 region has the DNA TGTGCCAGCAGCGTAGAGGACGGGGGCACAGATACGCAGTATTTT.

This clone has only a few counts. The chain employs TRBV15 and TRBJ2-3, with 8 bases that match TRBD1. Germline lookup yields CDR1 LNHNV and CDR2 YYDKDF (reference sequence). CDR3 length: 16 residues. V was clipped by 2 bases and J by 2 bases; unmatched bases: 6. The CDR3 nucleotides are TGTGCCACCAGCAGAAACCAGGGGGCGGCCACAGATACGCAGTATTTT. As protein: CATSRNQGAATDTQYF.

A few counts support this clone. The J gene is TRBJ2-2, the V gene TRBV12-5; no firm D call. Trimming took 3 bases from V and 4 from J, leaving 6 bases between them. The germline V gene has CDR1 LGHNT and CDR2 FRNRAP. The CDR3 is made up of 13 amino acids. Here the CDR3 reads CASGFIATGELFF. CDR3 coding DNA: TGTGCTAGTGGTTTTATAGCCACCGGGGAGCTGTTTTTT.

About this clone: A much larger clone differs by one base, so this may be a read error. The chain employs TRBV6-6 and TRBJ2-3; D call uncertain. The V gene's germline CDR1 is MNHNY and CDR2 SVGAGI (reference sequence). The germline V and J ends were trimmed by 6 bases and 1 base, with 5 bases remaining between them. This CDR3 is 12 amino acids long. The CDR3 loop reads CASRPGTDTQYF. Written as DNA, the CDR3 is TGTGCCAGCAGACCGGGCACAGATACGCAGTATTTT.

The sample holds a few counts of this clone. V and J are TRBV28 and TRBJ1-5; 7 nucleotides align to TRBD1. This CDR3 is built from 13 residues. Germline trimming cut 6 bases from V and 5 bases from J; bases unmatched to any gene: 4. Germline loops: CDR1 MDHEN, CDR2 SYDVKM. The CDR3 DNA sequence: TGTGCCAGCAGAACACAGGGGTATCAGCCCCAGCATTTT. This sequence encodes CASRTQGYQPQHF.

This clone was counted a few times. This sequence joins TRBV29-1 and TRBJ2-1; 7 positions agree with TRBD2. This CDR3 contains 15 residues. Germline V gene sequence: CDR1 SQVTM, CDR2 ANQGSEA. Unmatched junction bases numbered 7, after V lost 3 bases and J lost 2 bases. The CDR3: CSVDAASGTYNEQFF. DNA for the CDR3: TGCAGCGTTGACGCTGCTAGCGGAACCTACAATGAGCAGTTCTTC.

The rearrangement links TRBV7-2 to TRBJ2-7, with D possibly matching TRBD2 (6 bases). The length of the CDR3 is 15 residues. V gave up 1 base and J gave up 4 bases, with 14 bases separating them. Germline V lookup: CDR1 SGHTA, CDR2 FQGNSA. This chain's CDR3 is CASSLDRFRGYEQYF. The CDR3 bases are TGTGCCAGCAGCTTAGATCGGTTCCGGGGGTACGAGCAGTACTTC.

This clone turned up a few times. The chain links TRBV2 to TRBJ1-1; D gene uncertain. Germline V gene lookup returns CDR1 SNHLY and CDR2 FYNNEI. The CDR3 is 14 amino acids. V lost 4 bases to trimming and J lost 3 bases, with 12 bases between them. The CDR3 loop is CASSAITEYTEAFF. The DNA of the CDR3 is TGTGCCAGCAGTGCAATTACCGAGTACACTGAAGCTTTCTTT.

The gene calls are TRBV29-1 and TRBJ1-5, with TRBD1 identical over 9 bases. Germline CDR1 reads SQVTM; CDR2 reads ANQGSEA. CDR3 length equals 13 residues. V lost 7 bases and J lost 7; bases outside the gene matches: 8. CDR3 in DNA: TGCAGCGCTGTGACAGGGGGGGACCAGCCCCAGCATTTT. Protein: CSAVTGGDQPQHF.

This clone was seen only a few times. V and J are TRBV12-5 and TRBJ2-7; 8 bases align to TRBD1. The germline CDR1 and CDR2 sequences are LGHNT and FRNRAP. Trimming at V came to 7 bases and at J to 4 bases, leaving 6 bases not matched to a gene. The CDR3 runs 13 residues. The CDR3 nucleotides are TGTGCTAGTGCCCGGGACAGGCAGTACGAGCAGTACTTC. This codes for CASARDRQYEQYF.

This chain connects TRBV18 to TRBJ2-3, with 9 bases matching TRBD1. Looked up from germline, CDR1 is KGHSH and CDR2 is LQKENI. The CDR3 has 15 residues. Trimming removed 2 bases from V and 4 bases from J; junction bases left unmatched: 4. Here the CDR3 DNA reads TGTGCCAGCTCACCATGGGACAGGGTACCAGATACGCAGTATTTT. Residues: CASSPWDRVPDTQYF.

This clone appeared a few times. This chain uses TRBV27 with TRBJ2-7, with TRBD1 as a possible D gene (5 bases). CDR1 is MNHEY, CDR2 SMNVEV, per germline (reference sequence). The CDR3 is 15 residues long. Trimming took off 2 bases at V and 1 base at J, with 12 bases between the two ends. The CDR3 region has the DNA TGTGCCAGCAGTTTAGCCAGGGTAGGTTCCTACGAGCAGTACTTC. Amino acid sequence: CASSLARVGSYEQYF.

This rearrangement joins TRBV5-1 to TRBJ2-5; D is perhaps TRBD1 (5 bases). The germline gives CDR1 SGHRS, CDR2 YFSETQ. V was pared by 0 bases and J by 9 bases, with 15 bases between. The CDR3 loop spans 14 amino acids. The CDR3 nucleotides read TGCGCCAGCAGCTTGGACGGCCTCCTAGGGGCCCAGTACTTC. Translation: CASSLDGLLGAQYF.

This sequence joins TRBV7-9 and TRBJ2-1; D may be TRBD2 (7 bases). Per germline, CDR1 SEHNR and CDR2 FQNEAQ (reference sequence). Trimming left V 2 bases short and J 14 bases short, with 16 bases between. This CDR3 has 13 amino acids. CDR3: CASSLRGGGREFF. For the CDR3, the DNA is TGTGCCAGCAGCTTACGAGGGGGGGGCCGGGAGTTCTTC.

This clone was found a few times. The gene calls are TRBV6-5 and TRBJ2-3, with D perhaps TRBD1 (6 bases). Trimming left V 0 bases short and J 4 bases short, with 11 bases between. The CDR3 is 15 amino acids. The germline gives CDR1 MNHEY, CDR2 SVGAGI. CDR3 coding DNA: TGTGCCAGCAGTTACTCGTACAGGGAAGCAGATACGCAGTATTTT. The encoded protein is CASSYSYREADTQYF.

CDR3 loop: CASRGQGNTPLHF. The CDR3 nucleotides are TGTGCCAGCAGGGGACAGGGAAATACACCCCTCCACTTT. The rearrangement joins TRBV2 to TRBJ1-6, with 9 nucleotides matching TRBD1. The CDR3 has 13 residues. Per the germline V gene, CDR1 is SNHLY and CDR2 is FYNNEI. The V and J ends lost 6 bases and 11 bases, in that order; junction bases with no gene match: 5.

This clone was detected a few times. The CDR3: CASSQDNHRDTKHIQYF. In nucleotides, the CDR3 is TGTGCCAGCAGCCAAGATAACCACAGGGACACAAAACACATTCAGTACTTC. The rearrangement uses TRBV4-2 and TRBJ2-4; TRBD1 might be the D (6 bases). Per the germline V gene, CDR1 is LGHNA and CDR2 is YNFKEQ. Trimming took off 0 bases at V and 8 bases at J, with 20 bases between the two ends. The CDR3 is made up of 17 amino acids.

This clone was detected a few times. The rearrangement joins TRBV7-3 to TRBJ1-1; a weak D match, TRBD1 (5 bases). The CDR3 length is 13 residues. The V end was cut by 8 bases, the J end by 2 bases, with 12 bases between. From germline, CDR1 is SGHTA and CDR2 FQGTGA. CDR3 region: CASSLGANTEAFF. The CDR3 DNA reads TGTGCCAGCTCATTAGGGGCTAACACTGAAGCTTTCTTT.